This T cell receptor beta chain was obtained from a study of blood T cell repertoires in COVID-19. Study-wide background: Collection of acute and convalescent COVID-19 samples took place in the United States, Italy and Spain. The analysed material was cDNA or gDNA that came from T cells, B-cell-depleted T cells, or PBMCs.

This CDR3 is built from 12 residues. V lost 2 bases to trimming and J lost 4 bases, with 8 bases between them. Germline V gene data show CDR1 as SQVTM and CDR2 as ANQGSEA. This clone has a handful of counts. Per the study methods: Reference gene primer amplification yielded estimated nucleated cell counts. Sequencing was performed with immunoSEQ multiplex PCR; in TCRdb, only in-frame clones are kept and a portion is missing. V and J calls and clone size come straight from that table; D and trimming were deduced from the DNA. The data contain some 83,000 clones, about 91% of them singletons. The genes are TRBV29-1 and TRBJ1-2; D gene unclear. Source material: peripheral blood. This clonotype was obtained from a man in his fifties or sixties with acute or convalescent COVID-19. For the CDR3, the DNA is TGCAGCGTTGAAAGCGGGCCCTATGGCTACACCTTC. Protein product: CSVESGPYGYTF.